What follows are 15 T cell receptor beta chains derived from one specimen sequenced in a study of radiotherapy plus CTLA-4 blockade in lung cancer. Data came from immunoSEQ multiplex PCR; TCRdb stores just in-frame clones and leaves some out. The data show 80,000 to 100,000 clones, almost 90% seen once. This specimen was peripheral blood, taken from a patient treated with radiotherapy plus ipilimumab. All receptors come from a human donor with non-small cell lung cancer that progressed on radiotherapy plus ipilimumab.

The J gene is TRBJ1-4, the V gene TRBV6-1; D uncertain. Trimming removed 3 bases from V and 6 bases from J, with 11 bases in between. The CDR3 totals 14 residues. The germline V gene encodes CDR1 MNHNS and CDR2 SASEGT. In DNA, the CDR3 is TGTGCCAGCAGTGAGAACAGCGGGGATGAAAAACTGTTTTTT. Translated: CASSENSGDEKLFF.

The chain employs TRBV6-6 and TRBJ2-2; TRBD1 matches at 8 bases. The CDR3 is 16 residues long. V shed 7 bases, J shed 4 bases, and the junction held 11 bases outside the gene matches. Germline CDR1 MNHNY, CDR2 SVGAGI (reference sequence). The CDR3 spells CASTTTGAFGTGELFF. The CDR3, as DNA: TGTGCCAGCACTACGACAGGGGCCTTCGGCACCGGGGAGCTGTTTTTT.

This clone was counted a single time. The chain has TRBV19 and TRBJ2-2, with 12 positions matching TRBD1. This CDR3 region has 16 residues. V trimming: 5 bases; J trimming: 5 bases; junction bases outside the gene matches: 6. Germline CDR1 LNHDA, CDR2 SQIVND (reference sequence). Written as DNA, the CDR3 is TGTGCCAGTAGTGGGGGACAGGGGGCACGTACCGGGGAGCTGTTTTTT. Translating it yields CASSGGQGARTGELFF.

This clone occurred a few times. The J gene is TRBJ2-7, the V gene TRBV5-1; D is uncertain. The germline CDR1 and CDR2 sequences are SGHRS and YFSETQ. The CDR3 length is 13 residues. Trimming removed 5 bases from V and 0 bases from J, with 9 bases in between. CDR3 residues: CASRIGVSYEQYF. The CDR3 nucleotides are TGCGCCAGCAGGATAGGCGTCTCCTACGAGCAGTACTTC.

CDR3: CASDGQGVQPQHF. Written as DNA, the CDR3 is TGTGCCAGCGACGGACAGGGAGTTCAGCCCCAGCATTTT. The chain uses TRBV6-5 and TRBJ1-5, with 8 bases that match TRBD1. There are 13 residues in the CDR3. Trimming cost V 8 bases and J 6 bases; bases outside gene matches: 6. From germline, CDR1 is MNHEY and CDR2 SVGAGI.

This chain connects TRBV7-3 to TRBJ2-2, with TRBD2 matching over 9 bases. The germline CDR1 and CDR2 sequences are SGHTA and FQGTGA. V shed 11 bases, J shed 1 base, and the junction held 2 bases outside the gene matches. The CDR3 contains 13 residues. The CDR3 coding sequence is TGTGCCTCAGCGGGAGGGAACACCGGGGAGCTGTTTTTT. Protein product: CASAGGNTGELFF.

This chain uses TRBV19 with TRBJ2-1; perhaps TRBD2 as D (5 bases). Trimming shortened V by 7 bases and J by 0 bases, and 10 bases separated the two germline ends. There are 14 residues in the CDR3. Germline V lookup: CDR1 LNHDA, CDR2 SQIVND (reference sequence). The CDR3 spells CASKRRSSYNEQFF. CDR3 coding DNA: TGTGCCAGTAAAAGGAGGAGCTCCTACAATGAGCAGTTCTTC.

The chain has TRBV30 and TRBJ2-1; D possibly corresponds to TRBD1 (6 bases). The CDR3 contains 10 residues. CDR1 and CDR2 from the germline V gene are GTSNPN and SVGIG (reference sequence). Trimming stripped 5 bases from V and 10 bases from J, with 9 bases between. CDR3 loop: CAWGGPEQFF. CDR3 nucleotides: TGTGCCTGGGGGGGCCCGGAGCAGTTCTTC.

This chain links TRBV4-1 with TRBJ2-2; D is ambiguous. Germline V gene lookup returns CDR1 MGHRA and CDR2 YSYEKL. Between the trimmed V and J ends, which lost 3 bases and 4 bases, there was a span of 6 bases. The CDR3 is 13 residues long. CDR3 in amino acids: CASSQTFTGELFF. CDR3 in DNA: TGCGCCAGCAGCCAGACTTTCACCGGGGAGCTGTTTTTT.

This clone was counted a single time. This rearrangement joins TRBV7-6 to TRBJ2-3; D is possibly TRBD2 (6 bases). The CDR3 loop spans 13 amino acids. Trimming left V 4 bases short and J 10 bases short, with 15 bases between. Per the germline V gene, CDR1 is SGHVS and CDR2 is FNYEAQ. This chain's CDR3 is CASSSEVSGAQYF. The CDR3 DNA follows: TGTGCCAGCAGCTCCGAGGTTTCGGGAGCGCAGTATTTT.

The J gene is TRBJ1-2, the V gene TRBV5-1; 9 bases match TRBD1. The length of the CDR3 is 15 residues. V shed 2 bases and J 4 bases; nucleotides not matched to a gene: 6. Per germline, CDR1 SGHRS and CDR2 YFSETQ. CDR3 coding DNA: TGCGCCAGCAGCTTACAGGGGGCGGACGGCTATGGCTACACCTTC. This codes for CASSLQGADGYGYTF.

The chain carries TRBV6-6 and TRBJ1-2, with 7 nucleotides matching TRBD1. After removal of 0 bases from V and 7 bases from J, the junction contained 8 bases not matched to a gene. The germline V gene encodes CDR1 MNHNY and CDR2 SVGAGI (reference sequence). The CDR3 contains 15 residues. CDR3 protein: CASSYSGQGVVGYTF. The CDR3 nucleotides read TGTGCCAGCAGTTACTCGGGGCAGGGGGTGGTTGGCTACACCTTC.

The chain has TRBV25-1 and TRBJ1-2; D may be TRBD1 (5 bases). This CDR3 has 12 amino acids. V lost 6 bases and J 7 bases, leaving 12 bases between the germline ends. The germline CDR1 and CDR2 sequences are MGHDK and SYGVNS. The CDR3 loop is CASRGDPLGYTF. The CDR3 coding sequence is TGTGCCAGCAGGGGGGATCCCCTTGGCTACACCTTC.

The chain recombines TRBV19 with TRBJ2-2, with D tentatively TRBD2 (6 bases). CDR1 LNHDA and CDR2 SQIVND come from the germline V gene (reference sequence). The CDR3 is 15 residues long. Trimming left V 4 bases short and J 6 bases short, with 15 bases between. The CDR3 here is CASSRWEVEPGELFF. The CDR3 nucleotides read TGTGCCAGTAGTAGGTGGGAGGTCGAACCCGGGGAGCTGTTTTTT.

The chain has TRBV11-2 and TRBJ2-2, with a possible D match to TRBD1 (5 bases). Germline loops: CDR1 SGHAT, CDR2 FQNNGV. The V gene lost 8 bases and the J gene lost 0 bases, with 16 bases spanning the gap. The CDR3 is 16 amino acids. This chain's CDR3 is CASRAYRTPNTGELFF. The CDR3 DNA sequence: TGTGCCAGCCGAGCTTATAGGACACCGAACACCGGGGAGCTGTTTTTT.